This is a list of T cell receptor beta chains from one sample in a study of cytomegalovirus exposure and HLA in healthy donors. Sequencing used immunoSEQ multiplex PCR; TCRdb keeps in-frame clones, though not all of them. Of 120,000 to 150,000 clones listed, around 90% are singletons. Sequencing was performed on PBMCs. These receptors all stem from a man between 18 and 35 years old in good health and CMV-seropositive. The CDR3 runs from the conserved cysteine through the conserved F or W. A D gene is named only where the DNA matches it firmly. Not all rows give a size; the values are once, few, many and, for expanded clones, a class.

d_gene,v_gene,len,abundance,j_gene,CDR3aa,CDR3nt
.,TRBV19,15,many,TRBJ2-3,CASSISGPGTDTQYF,TGTGCCAGTAGTATTAGTGGTCCGGGAACAGATACGCAGTATTTT
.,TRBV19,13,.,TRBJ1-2,CASSMGGGNGYTF,TGTGCCAGTAGTATGGGGGGAGGAAATGGCTACACCTTC
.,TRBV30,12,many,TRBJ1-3,CAWSEQGNTIYF,TGTGCCTGGAGCGAACAGGGAAACACCATATATTTT
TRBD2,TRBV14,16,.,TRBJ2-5,CASSHLRRGGPETQYF,TGTGCCAGCAGCCATCTCAGACGGGGGGGCCCGGAGACCCAGTACTTC
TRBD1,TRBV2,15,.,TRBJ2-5,CASSKGQRRRETQYF,TGTGCCAGCAGTAAGGGACAGCGCCGACGAGAGACCCAGTACTTC
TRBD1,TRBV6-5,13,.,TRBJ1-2,CASRVTGGGGYTF,TGTGCCAGCAGGGTCACAGGGGGCGGCGGCTACACCTTC
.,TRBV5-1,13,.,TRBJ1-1,CASSLTVLTEAFF,TGCGCCAGCAGCTTAACTGTCCTTACTGAAGCTTTCTTT
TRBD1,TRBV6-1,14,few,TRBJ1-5,CASKETGGNQPQHF,TGTGCCAGCAAGGAGACAGGGGGAAATCAGCCCCAGCATTTT
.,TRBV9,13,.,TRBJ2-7,CASSRDSSYEQYF,TGTGCCAGCAGCCGCGACAGCTCCTACGAGCAGTACTTC
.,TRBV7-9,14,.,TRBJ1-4,CASSLDSFNEKLFF,TGTGCCAGCAGCTTGGACAGCTTTAATGAAAAACTGTTTTTT
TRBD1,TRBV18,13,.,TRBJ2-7,CASSRQGFYEQYF,TGTGCCAGCTCACGACAGGGATTCTACGAGCAGTACTTC
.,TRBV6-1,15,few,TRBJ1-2,CASSAGTTGSRGYTF,TGTGCCAGCAGTGCAGGCACAACAGGGTCTAGGGGCTACACCTTC
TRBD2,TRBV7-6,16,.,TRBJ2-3,CASSLALAETGDTQYF,TGTGCCAGCAGCTTAGCCCTAGCGGAGACGGGAGATACGCAGTATTTT
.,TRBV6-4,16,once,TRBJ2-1,CASNDSTQDSYNEQFF,TGTGCCAGCAATGACTCAACCCAGGATTCCTACAATGAGCAGTTCTTC
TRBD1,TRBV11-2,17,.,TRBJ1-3,CASSLVAGTVSGNTIYF,TGTGCCAGCAGCTTAGTAGCGGGGACAGTCTCTGGAAACACCATATATTTT
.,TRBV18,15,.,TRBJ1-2,CASSPPSGANYGYTF,TGTGCCAGCTCACCACCTTCCGGGGCTAACTATGGCTACACCTTC
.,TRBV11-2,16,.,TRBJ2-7,CASNSPNWGDSYEQYF,TGTGCCAGCAACAGTCCCAATTGGGGAGACTCCTACGAGCAGTACTTC
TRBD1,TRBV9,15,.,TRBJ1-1,CASSVRDRGGTEAFF,TGTGCCAGCAGCGTCCGGGACAGGGGTGGGACTGAAGCTTTCTTT
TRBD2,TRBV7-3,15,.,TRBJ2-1,CASSLRAGVYNEQFF,TGTGCCAGCAGCTTAAGAGCGGGAGTCTACAATGAGCAGTTCTTC
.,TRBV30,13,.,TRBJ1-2,CAWGASIYSGYTF,TGTGCCTGGGGGGCGTCGATATACTCTGGCTACACCTTC
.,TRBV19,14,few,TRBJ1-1,CASSILTVNTEAFF,TGTGCCAGTAGTATTCTGACAGTGAACACTGAAGCTTTCTTT
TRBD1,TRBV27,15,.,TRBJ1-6,CASSAYRDRNSPLHF,TGTGCCAGCAGTGCCTACCGGGACAGGAATTCACCCCTCCACTTT
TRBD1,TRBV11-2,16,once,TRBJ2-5,CASSYRTGAIQETQYF,TGTGCCAGCAGCTATAGGACAGGGGCCATACAAGAGACCCAGTACTTC
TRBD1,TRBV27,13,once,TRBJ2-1,CASSLLWTGEQFF,TGTGCCAGCAGCCTCCTCTGGACAGGGGAGCAGTTCTTC
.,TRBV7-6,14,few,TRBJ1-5,CASSLGSGNQPQHF,TGTGCCAGCAGCTTAGGGTCGGGCAATCAGCCCCAGCATTTT
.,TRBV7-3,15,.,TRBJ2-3,CASSPEGEGTDTQYF,TGTGCCAGCAGCCCCGAGGGGGAAGGCACAGATACGCAGTATTTT
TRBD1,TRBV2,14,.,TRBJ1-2,CASRTGQVNYGYTF,TGTGCCAGCAGAACGGGACAGGTGAACTATGGCTACACCTTC
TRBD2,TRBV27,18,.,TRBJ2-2,CASSPSPWRELSTGELFF,TGTGCCAGCAGTCCAAGCCCTTGGCGGGAGCTTAGCACCGGGGAGCTGTTTTTT
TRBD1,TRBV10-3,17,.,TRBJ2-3,CAIRSYSSGQGGDTQYF,TGTGCCATCAGAAGCTATTCTTCGGGACAGGGTGGAGATACGCAGTATTTT
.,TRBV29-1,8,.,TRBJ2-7,CTSYEQYF,TGCACCTCTTACGAGCAGTACTTC
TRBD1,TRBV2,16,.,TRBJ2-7,CASTSEPGQGAGEQYF,TGTGCCAGCACCAGTGAACCGGGACAGGGGGCGGGTGAGCAGTACTTC
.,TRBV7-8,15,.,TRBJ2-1,CASTLEPSRGNEQFF,TGTGCCAGCACCCTAGAGCCTTCCCGGGGGAATGAGCAGTTCTTC
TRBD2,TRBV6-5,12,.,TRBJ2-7,CASGSGGREQYF,TGTGCCAGCGGTAGCGGGGGGCGCGAGCAGTACTTC
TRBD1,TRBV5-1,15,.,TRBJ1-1,CASSSRETGGTEAFF,TGCGCCAGCAGCTCGCGAGAGACAGGGGGCACTGAAGCTTTCTTT
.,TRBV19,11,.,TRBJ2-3,CASSIEDTQYF,TGTGCCAGTAGTATTGAGGATACGCAGTATTTT
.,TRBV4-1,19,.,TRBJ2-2,CASSQAPGHYEGYTGELFF,TGCGCCAGCAGCCAAGCTCCGGGACACTATGAGGGGTACACCGGGGAGCTGTTTTTT
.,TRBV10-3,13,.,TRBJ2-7,CAISEAGSYEQYF,TGTGCCATCAGTGAGGCAGGTTCCTACGAGCAGTACTTC
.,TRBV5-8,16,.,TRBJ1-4,CASSFFGGGTNEKLFF,TGTGCCAGCAGCTTTTTCGGTGGAGGAACTAATGAAAAACTGTTTTTT
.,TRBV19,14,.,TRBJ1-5,CASRRQVFDQPQHF,TGTGCCAGTAGAAGACAGGTTTTCGATCAGCCCCAGCATTTT
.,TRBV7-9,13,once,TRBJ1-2,CASTIGGVRGYTF,TGTGCCAGCACCATAGGAGGGGTGCGCGGCTACACCTTC
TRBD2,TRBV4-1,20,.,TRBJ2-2,CASSHKGLVAGGPRTGELFF,TGCGCCAGCAGCCATAAGGGTTTGGTAGCGGGAGGGCCGAGGACCGGGGAGCTGTTTTTT
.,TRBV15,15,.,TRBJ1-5,CATSRDSRENQPQHF,TGTGCCACCAGCAGAGATAGTCGAGAAAATCAGCCCCAGCATTTT
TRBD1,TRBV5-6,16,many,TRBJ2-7,CASSLYSGTGKREQYF,TGTGCCAGCAGCTTATATTCCGGGACAGGGAAGCGCGAGCAGTACTTC
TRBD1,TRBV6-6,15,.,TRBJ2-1,CASRLPGQGSNEQFF,TGTGCCAGCAGACTACCGGGACAGGGGTCCAATGAGCAGTTCTTC
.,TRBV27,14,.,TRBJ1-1,CASSLRGATTEAFF,TGTGCCAGCAGTTTACGGGGGGCAACCACTGAAGCTTTCTTT
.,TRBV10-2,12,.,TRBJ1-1,CASSYSNTEAFF,TGCGCCAGCAGTTATTCGAACACTGAAGCTTTCTTT
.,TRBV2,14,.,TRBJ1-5,CASSPGGKPQPQHF,TGTGCCAGCAGCCCGGGCGGGAAACCACAGCCCCAGCATTTT